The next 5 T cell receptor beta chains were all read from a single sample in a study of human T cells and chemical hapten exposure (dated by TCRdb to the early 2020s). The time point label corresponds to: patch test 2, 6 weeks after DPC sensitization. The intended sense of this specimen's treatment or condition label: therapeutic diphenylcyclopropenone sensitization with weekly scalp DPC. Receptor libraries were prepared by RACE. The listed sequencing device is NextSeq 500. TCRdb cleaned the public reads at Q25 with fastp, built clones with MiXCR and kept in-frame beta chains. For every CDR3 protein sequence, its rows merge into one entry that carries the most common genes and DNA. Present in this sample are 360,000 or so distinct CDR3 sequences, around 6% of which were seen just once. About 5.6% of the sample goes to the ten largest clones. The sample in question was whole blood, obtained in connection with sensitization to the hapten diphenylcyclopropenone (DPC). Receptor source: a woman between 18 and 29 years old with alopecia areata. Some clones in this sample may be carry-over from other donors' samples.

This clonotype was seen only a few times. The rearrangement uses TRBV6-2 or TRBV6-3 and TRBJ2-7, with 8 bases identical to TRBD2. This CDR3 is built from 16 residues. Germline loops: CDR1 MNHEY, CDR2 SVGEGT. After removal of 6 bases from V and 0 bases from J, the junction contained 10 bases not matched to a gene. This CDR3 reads CASSVRGGLNSYEQYF. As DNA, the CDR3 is TGTGCCAGCAGCGTTCGGGGGGGCCTGAACTCCTACGAGCAGTACTTC.

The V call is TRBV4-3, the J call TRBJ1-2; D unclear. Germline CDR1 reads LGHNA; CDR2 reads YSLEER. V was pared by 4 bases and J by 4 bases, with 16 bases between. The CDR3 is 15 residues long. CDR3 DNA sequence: TGCGCCAGCAGCCCGAGTTTTACTGGAAGCTATGGCTACACCTTC. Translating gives CASSPSFTGSYGYTF.

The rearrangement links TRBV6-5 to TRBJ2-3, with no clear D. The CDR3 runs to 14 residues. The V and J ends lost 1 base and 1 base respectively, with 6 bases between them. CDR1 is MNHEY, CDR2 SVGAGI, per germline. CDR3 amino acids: CASSYLGGTDTQYF. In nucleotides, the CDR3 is TGTGCCAGCAGTTACTTAGGCGGCACAGATACGCAGTATTTT.

CDR3 in DNA: TGTGCCAGCAGTCTCTATATCGGGACTCTGAACACTGAAGCTTTCTTT. Amino acids: CASSLYIGTLNTEAFF. The chain is built from TRBV2 and TRBJ1-1; weak D call: TRBD1 (5 bases). V shed 5 bases and J shed 0 bases, with 16 bases lying between them. The germline CDR1 and CDR2 sequences are SNHLY and FYNNEI. CDR3 size: 16 residues.

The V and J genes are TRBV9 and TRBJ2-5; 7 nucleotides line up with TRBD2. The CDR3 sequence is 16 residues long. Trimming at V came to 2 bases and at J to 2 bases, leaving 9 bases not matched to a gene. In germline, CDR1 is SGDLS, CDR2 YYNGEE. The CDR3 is CASSVDPAGLQETQYF. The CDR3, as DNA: TGTGCCAGCAGCGTGGATCCAGCGGGGTTACAAGAGACCCAGTACTTC.